These T cell receptor beta chains were read from a single sample in a study of cytomegalovirus exposure and HLA in healthy donors. This table comes from immunoSEQ multiplex PCR, and its TCRdb copy is limited to in-frame clones, with some not included. The sample consists of more than 110,000 clones, over 70% of them appearing once. Material: PBMCs. These receptors were taken from a male donor in good health and CMV-seronegative. Each CDR3 is given with its conserved first and last residue. D genes are given only for firm matches. Clone size is not always given. Where it is, it says once, few, many or a class for expanded clones.

j_gene: TRBJ2-7
v_gene: TRBV30
d_gene: .
abundance: once
CDR3nt: TGTGCCTGGAGTGTTACCCGCGAAGCGCAGTACTTC
CDR3aa: CAWSVTREAQYF

j_gene: TRBJ2-7
v_gene: TRBV6-5
d_gene: .
abundance: .
CDR3nt: TGTGCCAGCAGTTACTCACAAGCGGCTGACTACGAGCAGTACTTC
CDR3aa: CASSYSQAADYEQYF

j_gene: TRBJ1-1
v_gene: TRBV18
d_gene: .
abundance: .
CDR3nt: TGTGCCAGCTCACCAGGGGGGGGAGGCACTGAAGCTTTCTTT
CDR3aa: CASSPGGGGTEAFF

j_gene: TRBJ1-6
v_gene: TRBV7-2
d_gene: TRBD1
abundance: .
CDR3nt: TGTGCCAGCAGACGCTCCGGACAGGCTCTCGGCTCACCCCTCCACTTT
CDR3aa: CASRRSGQALGSPLHF

j_gene: TRBJ1-1
v_gene: TRBV19
d_gene: .
abundance: .
CDR3nt: TGTGCCAGTGGGAGCGTCGTGGCTTTCTTT
CDR3aa: CASGSVVAFF

j_gene: TRBJ2-7
v_gene: TRBV30
d_gene: TRBD1
abundance: .
CDR3nt: TGTGCCTGGAGTATCAGGGGGCTTGACGAGCAGTACTTC
CDR3aa: CAWSIRGLDEQYF

j_gene: TRBJ2-1
v_gene: TRBV5-1
d_gene: .
abundance: once
CDR3nt: TGCGCCAGCAGCTTAGGAAACGAGGGAGGAAGAAATGAGCAGTTCTTC
CDR3aa: CASSLGNEGGRNEQFF

j_gene: TRBJ1-1
v_gene: TRBV5-1
d_gene: .
abundance: few
CDR3nt: TGCGCCAGCAGCTTTTCGACTGCAAACACTGAAGCTTTCTTT
CDR3aa: CASSFSTANTEAFF

j_gene: TRBJ2-5
v_gene: TRBV7-2
d_gene: TRBD2
abundance: few
CDR3nt: TGTGCCAGCAGCTTAGCGGGACTAGCGGGAGAGACCCAGTACTTC
CDR3aa: CASSLAGLAGETQYF

j_gene: TRBJ2-7
v_gene: TRBV4-1
d_gene: TRBD2
abundance: .
CDR3nt: TGCGCCAGCAGCCACCCGGGACTAGCGCTATACGAGCAGTACTTC
CDR3aa: CASSHPGLALYEQYF

j_gene: TRBJ1-2
v_gene: TRBV7-9
d_gene: .
abundance: few
CDR3nt: TGTGCCAGCAGCTTACGGACACAAAACGTGAATGGCTACACCTTC
CDR3aa: CASSLRTQNVNGYTF

j_gene: TRBJ1-5
v_gene: TRBV10-3
d_gene: TRBD1
abundance: .
CDR3nt: TGTGCCATCAGTGTACAGGGGTCCGGACAGCCCCAGCATTTT
CDR3aa: CAISVQGSGQPQHF

j_gene: TRBJ2-6
v_gene: TRBV5-4
d_gene: .
abundance: .
CDR3nt: TGTGCCAGCAGCTTGGGCAGCGGGTCTGGGGCCAACGTCCTGACTTTC
CDR3aa: CASSLGSGSGANVLTF

j_gene: TRBJ1-2
v_gene: TRBV27
d_gene: .
abundance: .
CDR3nt: TGTGCCAGCAGCCCCTCCATTGGGAGCTATGGCTACACCTTC
CDR3aa: CASSPSIGSYGYTF

j_gene: TRBJ2-2
v_gene: TRBV4-2
d_gene: TRBD2
abundance: .
CDR3nt: TGTGCCAGCAGCCCCCGTTCAAAAGGCGCGGCGGGGGGACTGATTCGGGCCGGGGAGCTGTTTTTT
CDR3aa: CASSPRSKGAAGGLIRAGELFF

j_gene: TRBJ2-6
v_gene: TRBV7-9
d_gene: .
abundance: .
CDR3nt: TGTGCCAGCAGCACGGCCACAGGGATCTCTGGGGCCAACGTCCTGACTTTC
CDR3aa: CASSTATGISGANVLTF

j_gene: TRBJ1-1
v_gene: TRBV5-1
d_gene: .
abundance: .
CDR3nt: TGCGCCAGCAGCTTGTCAGGGGTTCAGGGTACTGAAGCTTTCTTT
CDR3aa: CASSLSGVQGTEAFF

j_gene: TRBJ2-7
v_gene: TRBV7-7
d_gene: TRBD1
abundance: once
CDR3nt: TGTGCTAGCAGCCGGGACAGGGGCCACGAGCAGTACTTC
CDR3aa: CASSRDRGHEQYF

j_gene: TRBJ2-5
v_gene: TRBV5-8
d_gene: TRBD2
abundance: .
CDR3nt: TGTGCCAGCAGTCCGGGACTAGCGGTAGAGACCCAGTACTTC
CDR3aa: CASSPGLAVETQYF

j_gene: TRBJ1-1
v_gene: TRBV6-6
d_gene: TRBD1
abundance: .
CDR3nt: TGTGCCAGCAGTCGAACAGGGGGGACTGAAGCTTTCTTT
CDR3aa: CASSRTGGTEAFF

j_gene: TRBJ1-1
v_gene: TRBV7-2
d_gene: .
abundance: .
CDR3nt: TGTGCCAGCAGCTTTCGGGCCGGGGGACGTGAAGCTTTCTTT
CDR3aa: CASSFRAGGREAFF

j_gene: TRBJ1-1
v_gene: TRBV19
d_gene: .
abundance: .
CDR3nt: TGTGCCAGTAAGGGGGGGTGGGGTTCTGAAGCTTTCTTT
CDR3aa: CASKGGWGSEAFF

j_gene: TRBJ2-1
v_gene: TRBV12-5
d_gene: TRBD2
abundance: .
CDR3nt: TGTGCTAGTGGTCCAATCCGGACTAGCGGGAGTTATGAGCAGTTCTTC
CDR3aa: CASGPIRTSGSYEQFF